Presented here are 10 T cell receptor beta chains from one specimen sequenced in a study of blood T cells in healthy people across ages. A J-beta primer mix and a sample-barcoded 5' primer were used in a second PCR of about 6 to 12 cycles. TCRdb used MiXCR to reprocess the 5' RACE reads, holding one entry per CDR3 protein. Here the sample spans over 1,500,000 distinct CDR3 sequences, about 39% being singletons. Sequencing was performed on blood. These receptors all stem from a human donor in good health.

The table lists this clonotype with a few counts. This chain connects TRBV5-1 to TRBJ1-2; D may be TRBD1 (5 bases). Germline CDR1 and CDR2: SGHRS and YFSETQ. Trimming left V 3 bases short and J 0 bases short, with 18 bases between. This CDR3 is 17 amino acids long. CDR3 amino acids: CASSYRIDEGTNYGYTF. As DNA, the CDR3 is TGCGCCAGCAGCTACAGGATCGACGAGGGGACTAACTATGGCTACACCTTC.

This clonotype has ten or more counts. V usage is TRBV29-1 and J usage is TRBJ2-7; possibly TRBD2 for D (5 bases). From germline, CDR1 is SQVTM and CDR2 ANQGSEA. There are 13 residues in the CDR3. Trimming pared 1 base from V and 0 bases from J, leaving 7 bases between. CDR3 sequence: CSVEVRASYEQYF. As DNA, the CDR3 is TGCAGCGTTGAAGTGCGGGCCTCCTACGAGCAGTACTTC.

The chain couples TRBV4-3 to TRBJ1-4, with D perhaps matching TRBD1 (5 bases). Germline V lookup: CDR1 LGHNA, CDR2 YSLEER. The CDR3 is 15 amino acids. Trimming pared 0 bases from V and 4 bases from J, leaving 9 bases between. Here the CDR3 reads CASSQDLGVNEKLFF. CDR3 nucleotide sequence: TGCGCCAGCAGCCAAGATTTGGGGGTTAATGAAAAACTGTTTTTT.

The J gene is TRBJ2-3, the V gene TRBV5-1; tentatively, D is TRBD1 (5 bases). Germline loops: CDR1 SGHRS, CDR2 YFSETQ. The CDR3 spans 13 residues. The ends were cut back, 5 bases at V and 3 bases at J, with 10 bases in the middle. The CDR3 region is CASRVRETDTQYF. CDR3 DNA sequence: TGCGCCAGCAGGGTCAGGGAAACAGATACGCAGTATTTT.

The genes are TRBV20-1 and TRBJ2-7, with D maybe TRBD1 (6 bases). Trimming stripped 7 bases from V and 0 bases from J, with 16 bases between. From germline, CDR1 is DFQATT and CDR2 SNEGSKA (reference sequence). This CDR3 is 14 amino acids long. In DNA, the CDR3 is TGCAGTGTAACCACCTCAGGGGTCTCCTACGAGCAGTACTTC. It encodes CSVTTSGVSYEQYF.

The gene calls are TRBV29-1 and TRBJ2-3; 13 bases are a match to TRBD2. Germline V CDR1 and CDR2: SQVTM, ANQGSEA. V was clipped by 7 bases and J by 0 bases; unmatched bases: 1. The CDR3 spans 14 residues. This CDR3 reads CSGGLAGSTDTQYF. CDR3 sequence (DNA): TGCAGCGGGGGACTAGCGGGGAGCACAGATACGCAGTATTTT.

Details on this clonotype: The junction and the germline gene differ at one end; a read error may be behind it. V gene TRBV7-6 combines with J gene TRBJ2-5; D is uncertain. The CDR3 is 12 amino acids. The germline gives CDR1 SGHVS, CDR2 FNYEAQ. The CDR3 nucleotides are TGTGCCAGCAGCTCGAATTTTTACGAGCAGGACTTC. Translation: CASSSNFYEQDF.

This sequence joins TRBV20-1 and TRBJ1-1, with no clear D. Germline V CDR1 and CDR2: DFQATT, SNEGSKA (reference sequence). This CDR3 region has 11 residues. V was shortened by 6 bases and J by 3 bases, with 8 bases between the two germline ends. CDR3 protein: CSATSYTEAFF. The CDR3 DNA follows: TGCAGTGCGACGAGTTACACTGAAGCTTTCTTT.

In its sample, this clonotype was seen once. V and J are TRBV6-1 and TRBJ2-3; D remains ambiguous. Trimming took off 6 bases at V and 1 base at J, with 14 bases between the two ends. In germline, CDR1 is MNHNS, CDR2 SASEGT. CDR3 length: 15 amino acids. DNA for the CDR3: TGTGCCAGCAGCCGATTATATGGCCGCACAGATACGCAGTATTTT. Protein: CASSRLYGRTDTQYF.

This sequence joins TRBV18 and TRBJ2-1, with D perhaps matching TRBD1 or TRBD2 (6 bases each). Trimming left V 3 bases short and J 8 bases short, with 17 bases between. The germline V gene has CDR1 KGHSH and CDR2 LQKENI. The CDR3 is made up of 15 amino acids. CDR3 protein: CASSPVRGAVHEQFF. CDR3 DNA sequence: TGTGCCAGCTCACCGGTTAGGGGGGCCGTTCATGAGCAGTTCTTC.